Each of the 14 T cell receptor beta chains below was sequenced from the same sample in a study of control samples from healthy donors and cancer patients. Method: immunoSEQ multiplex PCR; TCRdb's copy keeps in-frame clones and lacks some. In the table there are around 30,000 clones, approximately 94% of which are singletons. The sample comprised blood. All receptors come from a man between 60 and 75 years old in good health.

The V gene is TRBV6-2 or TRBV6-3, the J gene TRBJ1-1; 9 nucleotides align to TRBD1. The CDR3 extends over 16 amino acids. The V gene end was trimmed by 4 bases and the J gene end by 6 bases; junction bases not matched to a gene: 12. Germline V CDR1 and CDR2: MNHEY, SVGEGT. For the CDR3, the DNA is TGTGCCAGCAGTTTCCCCGGACAGGGGCGAAGCCCTGAAGCTTTCTTT. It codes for CASSFPGQGRSPEAFF.

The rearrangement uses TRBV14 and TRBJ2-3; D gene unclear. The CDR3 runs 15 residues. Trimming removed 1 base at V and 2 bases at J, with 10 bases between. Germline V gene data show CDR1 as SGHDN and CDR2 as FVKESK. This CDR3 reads CASSQVGGITDTQYF. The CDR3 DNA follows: TGTGCCAGCAGCCAAGTTGGCGGAATCACAGATACGCAGTATTTT. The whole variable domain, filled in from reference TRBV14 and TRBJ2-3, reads EAGVTQFPSHSVIEKGQTVTLRCDPISGHDNLYWYRRVMGKEIKFLLHFVKESKQDESGMPNNRFLAERTGGTYSTLKVQPAELEDSGVYFCASSQVGGITDTQYFGPGTRLTVL.

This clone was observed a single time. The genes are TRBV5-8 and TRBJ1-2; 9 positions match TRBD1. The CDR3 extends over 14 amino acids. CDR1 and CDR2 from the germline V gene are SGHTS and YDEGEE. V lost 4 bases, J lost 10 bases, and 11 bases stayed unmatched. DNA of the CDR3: TGTGCCAGCAGCAGGGACAGGGCTGATCCAGTCTACACCTTC. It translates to CASSRDRADPVYTF.

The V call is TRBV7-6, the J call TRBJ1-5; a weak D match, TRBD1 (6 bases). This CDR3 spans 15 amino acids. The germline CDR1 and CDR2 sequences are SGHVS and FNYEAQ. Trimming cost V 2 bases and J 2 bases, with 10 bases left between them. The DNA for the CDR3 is TGTGCCAGCAGCTTATACAGGGATCGCAATCAGCCCCAGCATTTT. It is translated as CASSLYRDRNQPQHF.

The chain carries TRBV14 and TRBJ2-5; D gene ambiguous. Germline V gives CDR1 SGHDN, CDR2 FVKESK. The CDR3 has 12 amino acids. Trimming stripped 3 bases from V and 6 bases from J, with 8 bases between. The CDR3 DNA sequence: TGTGCCAGCAGCCATGATAGAAAGACCCAGTACTTC. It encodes CASSHDRKTQYF. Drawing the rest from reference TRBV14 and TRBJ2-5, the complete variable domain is EAGVTQFPSHSVIEKGQTVTLRCDPISGHDNLYWYRRVMGKEIKFLLHFVKESKQDESGMPNNRFLAERTGGTYSTLKVQPAELEDSGVYFCASSHDRKTQYFGPGTRLLVL.

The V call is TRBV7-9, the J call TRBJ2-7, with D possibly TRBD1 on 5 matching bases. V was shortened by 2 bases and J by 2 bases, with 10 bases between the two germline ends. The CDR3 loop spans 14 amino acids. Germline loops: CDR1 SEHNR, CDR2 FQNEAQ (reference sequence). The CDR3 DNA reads TGTGCCAGCAGCTTAACTCAGGGCGCCTACGAGCAGTACTTC. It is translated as CASSLTQGAYEQYF.

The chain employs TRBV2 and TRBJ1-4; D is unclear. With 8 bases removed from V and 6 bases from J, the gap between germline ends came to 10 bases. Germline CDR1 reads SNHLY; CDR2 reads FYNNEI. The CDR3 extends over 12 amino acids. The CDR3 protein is CASLLGYEKLFF. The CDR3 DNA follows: TGTGCCAGCTTATTAGGGTATGAAAAACTGTTTTTT.

CDR3 in amino acids: CASSDTGVGYTF. The CDR3 bases are TGTGCCAGCAGTGACACAGGGGTTGGCTACACCTTC. The V call is TRBV6-1, the J call TRBJ1-2; 7 bases map to TRBD1. Looked up from germline, CDR1 is MNHNS and CDR2 is SASEGT. The CDR3 runs 12 residues. Trimming cost V 3 bases and J 7 bases; bases outside gene matches: 2.

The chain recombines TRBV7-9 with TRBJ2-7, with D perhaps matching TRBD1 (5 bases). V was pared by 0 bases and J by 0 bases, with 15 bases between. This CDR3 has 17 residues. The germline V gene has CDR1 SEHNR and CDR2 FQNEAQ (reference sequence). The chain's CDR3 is CASSLASRQSSSYEQYF. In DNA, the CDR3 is TGTGCCAGCAGCTTAGCCTCTCGACAGTCAAGCTCCTACGAGCAGTACTTC.

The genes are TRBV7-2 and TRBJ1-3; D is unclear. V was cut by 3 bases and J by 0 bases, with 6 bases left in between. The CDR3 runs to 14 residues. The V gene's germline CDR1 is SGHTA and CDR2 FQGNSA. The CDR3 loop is CASSLVSSGNTIYF. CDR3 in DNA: TGTGCCAGCAGCTTGGTAAGCTCTGGAAACACCATATATTTT.

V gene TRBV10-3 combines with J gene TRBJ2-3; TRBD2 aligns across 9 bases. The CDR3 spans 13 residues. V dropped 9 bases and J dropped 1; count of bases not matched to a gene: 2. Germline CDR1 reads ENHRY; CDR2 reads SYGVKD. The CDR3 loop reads CAISGGRTDTQYF. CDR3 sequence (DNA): TGTGCCATAAGCGGGGGGCGCACAGATACGCAGTATTTT.

The CDR3 is CAIRTRTDTQYF. The CDR3 nucleotides are TGTGCCATCAGAACAAGGACAGATACGCAGTATTTT. This sequence joins TRBV10-3 and TRBJ2-3; D is undetermined. CDR1 and CDR2 (germline): ENHRY, SYGVKD. The CDR3 is 12 amino acids. V gave up 6 bases and J gave up 3 bases, with 7 bases separating them.

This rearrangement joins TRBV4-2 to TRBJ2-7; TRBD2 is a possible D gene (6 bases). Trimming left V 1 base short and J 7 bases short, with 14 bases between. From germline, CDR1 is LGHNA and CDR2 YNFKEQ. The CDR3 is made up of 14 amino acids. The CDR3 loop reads CASSQVTSPREQYF. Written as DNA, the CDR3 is TGTGCCAGCAGCCAAGTTACTAGCCCGCGGGAGCAGTACTTC.

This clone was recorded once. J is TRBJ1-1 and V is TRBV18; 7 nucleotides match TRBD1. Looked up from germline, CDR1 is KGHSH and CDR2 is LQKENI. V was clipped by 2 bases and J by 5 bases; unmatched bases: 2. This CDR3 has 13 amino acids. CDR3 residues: CASSPAGGTEAFF. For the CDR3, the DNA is TGTGCCAGCTCACCAGCAGGGGGGACTGAAGCTTTCTTT.